Below, 21 T cell receptor beta chains from the same sample are listed, as sequenced in a study of blood T cells in healthy people across ages. Next came a second PCR, run for roughly 7 to 12 cycles, which used a sample-barcoded 5' primer along with a J-beta primer mix. One entry per CDR3 protein results from TCRdb running MiXCR on the 5' RACE reads. The table shows about 780,000 distinct CDR3 sequences, with about 42% occurring only once. Sequenced material: blood. The receptors shown here come from a man at least 80 years old in good health.

This clonotype was observed a few times. The chain has TRBV28 and TRBJ2-1; possibly TRBD2 for D (5 bases). Trimming took off 5 bases at V and 2 bases at J, with 13 bases between the two ends. Per germline, CDR1 MDHEN and CDR2 SYDVKM. The CDR3 spans 15 residues. CDR3 region: CASSPPAGPYNEQFF. CDR3 coding DNA: TGTGCCAGCAGTCCCCCGGCGGGCCCCTACAATGAGCAGTTCTTC. The full variable domain, with the rest looked up from reference TRBV28 and TRBJ2-1, is DVKVTQSSRYLVKRTGEKVFLECVQDMDHENMFWYRQDPGLGLRLIYFSYDVKMKEKGDIPEGYSVSREKKERFSLILESASTNQTSMYLCASSPPAGPYNEQFFGPGTRLTVL.

The rearrangement uses TRBV6-1 and TRBJ2-7; 7 nucleotides align to TRBD1. V shed 6 bases and J 6 bases; nucleotides not matched to a gene: 17. The CDR3 loop spans 16 amino acids. Looked up from germline, CDR1 is MNHNS and CDR2 is SASEGT. This CDR3 is CASSYPRRTGRAEQYF. CDR3 DNA: TGTGCCAGCAGCTATCCTCGTCGGACAGGACGGGCCGAGCAGTACTTC.

V and J are TRBV5-1 and TRBJ2-1, with D unresolved. Looked up from germline, CDR1 is SGHRS and CDR2 is YFSETQ. The CDR3 extends over 16 amino acids. The V gene lost 1 base and the J gene lost 0 bases, with 11 bases spanning the gap. This chain's CDR3 is CASSLSSPSSYNEQFF. For the CDR3, the DNA is TGCGCCAGCAGCTTGTCTTCGCCTAGCTCCTACAATGAGCAGTTCTTC. The whole variable domain, filled in from reference TRBV5-1 and TRBJ2-1, reads KAGVTQTPRYLIKTRGQQVTLSCSPISGHRSVSWYQQTPGQGLQFLFEYFSETQRNKGNFPGRFSGRQFSNSRSEMNVSTLELGDSALYLCASSLSSPSSYNEQFFGPGTRLTVL.

This clonotype showed up many times. This rearrangement joins TRBV11-1 to TRBJ2-1, with D possibly matching TRBD2 (5 bases). CDR3 size: 15 residues. CDR1 and CDR2 from the germline V gene are SGHAT and FQDESV (reference sequence). Trimming left V 3 bases short and J 1 base short, with 10 bases between. CDR3 bases: TGTGCCAGCAGCTTTATCGGGAATTCCTACAATGAGCAGTTCTTC. It yields the protein CASSFIGNSYNEQFF. Full variable domain (remainder filled in from reference TRBV11-1 and TRBJ2-1): EAEVAQSPRYKITEKSQAVAFWCDPISGHATLYWYRQILGQGPELLVQFQDESVVDDSQLPKDRFSAERLKGVDSTLKIQPAELGDSAMYLCASSFIGNSYNEQFFGPGTRLTVL.

The chain has TRBV12-3 or TRBV12-4 and TRBJ2-1, with 7 positions matching TRBD2. The CDR3 spans 16 residues. Losses at the gene ends were 3 bases for V and 4 bases for J; bases not matched to a gene: 9. CDR3 in amino acids: CASSFRWRERYNEQFF. CDR3 nucleotide sequence: TGTGCCAGCAGTTTTCGGTGGCGGGAGAGATACAATGAGCAGTTCTTC.

This clonotype was observed a few times. The genes are TRBV3-1 and TRBJ2-6; no clear D gene. The ends were cut back, 2 bases at V and 0 bases at J, with 5 bases in the middle. The CDR3 sequence is 15 residues long. Germline CDR1 LGHDT, CDR2 YNNKEL (reference sequence). In nucleotides, the CDR3 is TGTGCCAGCAGCCAACATCTCTCTGGGGCCAACGTCCTGACTTTC. Translated: CASSQHLSGANVLTF.

Many counts were recorded for this clonotype. The chain combines TRBV20-1 with TRBJ2-3; TRBD2 matches 13 bases. The V and J ends lost 3 bases and 7 bases, in that order; junction bases with no gene match: 7. This CDR3 is built from 15 residues. From germline, CDR1 is DFQATT and CDR2 SNEGSKA (reference sequence). The CDR3: CSASHGTSGKYTQYF. CDR3 DNA: TGCAGTGCTAGCCACGGGACTAGCGGGAAGTATACGCAGTATTTT.

This clonotype was counted many times. The rearrangement uses TRBV20-1 and TRBJ2-5; TRBD2 is a possible D gene (5 bases). The germline CDR1 and CDR2 sequences are DFQATT and SNEGSKA (reference sequence). The CDR3 loop spans 15 amino acids. Between the trimmed V and J ends, which lost 5 bases and 1 base, there was a span of 17 bases. As DNA, the CDR3 is TGCAGTGCTTTAAAGTTAGCGCGGACCCAAGAGACCCAGTACTTC. As protein: CSALKLARTQETQYF.

The rearrangement joins TRBV29-1 to TRBJ2-1; 10 bases fit TRBD2. V trimming: 3 bases; J trimming: 6 bases; junction bases outside the gene matches: 8. The CDR3 spans 15 residues. CDR1 is SQVTM and CDR2 is ANQGSEA in the germline V gene. CDR3 DNA: TGCAGCGTTGATCTAGCGGGGGCCCAGAGCAATGAGCAGTTCTTC. Its translation is CSVDLAGAQSNEQFF.

This clonotype came up once. This chain links TRBV7-2 with TRBJ2-7; D may be TRBD2 (6 bases). V was trimmed by 5 bases and J by 1 base, leaving 15 bases between them. The CDR3 contains 15 residues. Germline V gene data show CDR1 as SGHTA and CDR2 as FQGNSA. The CDR3 bases are TGTGCCAGCAGCGGCGGGGTAGCGCCTTCCTACGAGCAGTACTTC. As protein: CASSGGVAPSYEQYF.

The genes are TRBV6-2 or TRBV6-3 and TRBJ2-2; TRBD2 aligns across 10 bases. Germline V gives CDR1 MNHEY, CDR2 SVGEGT. The CDR3 sequence is 15 residues long. The V and J ends lost 6 bases and 6 bases, in that order; junction bases with no gene match: 7. CDR3 bases: TGTGCCAGCAGGCGTTCTAGCGGGAGTTCCGGGGAGCTGTTTTTT. The encoded protein is CASRRSSGSSGELFF.

This chain links TRBV20-1 with TRBJ1-5; D is unresolved. Trimming stripped 4 bases from V and 3 bases from J, with 10 bases between. The germline gives CDR1 DFQATT, CDR2 SNEGSKA (reference sequence). CDR3 length equals 13 residues. The CDR3: CSANGNNNQPQHF. CDR3 DNA sequence: TGCAGTGCTAACGGGAACAACAATCAGCCCCAGCATTTT.

The rearrangement uses TRBV5-1 and TRBJ2-5, with 8 nucleotides matching TRBD2. The germline CDR1 and CDR2 sequences are SGHRS and YFSETQ. The ends lost 3 bases at V and 2 bases at J; junction bases unmatched: 6. The CDR3 is made up of 15 amino acids. The CDR3 loop is CASSSFTSGQETQYF. Written as DNA, the CDR3 is TGCGCCAGCAGCTCCTTCACTAGCGGACAAGAGACCCAGTACTTC.

Points on this clonotype: Sequence at one end of the junction differs from germline and may be a read error. The chain is built from TRBV5-1 and TRBJ1-2; 9 nucleotides line up with TRBD1. Germline V CDR1 and CDR2: SGHRS, YFSETQ. The CDR3 loop spans 15 amino acids. The CDR3 loop reads CASRDTGGGIYGHTF. In DNA form, the CDR3 reads TGCGCCAGCAGGGACACAGGGGGCGGAATCTATGGCCACACCTTC.

This clonotype appeared a few times. The chain joins TRBV2 to TRBJ2-2; a weak D match, TRBD1 (5 bases). Between the trimmed V and J ends, which lost 6 bases and 1 base, there was a span of 12 bases. The CDR3 extends over 15 amino acids. Germline CDR1 reads SNHLY; CDR2 reads FYNNEI. CDR3 in DNA: TGTGCCAGCAGCTTTAGGGGCCTGAACACCGGGGAGCTGTTTTTT. Its translation: CASSFRGLNTGELFF.

The chain links TRBV9 to TRBJ2-4; perhaps D is TRBD1 or TRBD2 (5 bases each). V lost 5 bases and J 7 bases, leaving 22 bases between the germline ends. The CDR3 sequence is 16 residues long. Germline-derived CDR1 and CDR2 are SGDLS and YYNGEE. The CDR3 loop reads CASSPPGRPEKNIQYF. The CDR3 coding sequence is TGTGCCAGCAGTCCTCCGGGGCGTCCCGAAAAGAACATTCAGTACTTC.

This clonotype was counted ten times or more. The chain employs TRBV7-9 and TRBJ2-7; a possible D gene is TRBD1 (6 bases). Trimming left V 5 bases short and J 12 bases short, with 23 bases between. Germline values: CDR1 SEHNR, CDR2 FQNEAQ (reference sequence). The CDR3 runs 14 residues. CDR3 in DNA: TGTGCCAGCAGCGAAGGACAGCGTCCTCTACGTCGGTACTTC. Protein: CASSEGQRPLRRYF.

A note on this clonotype: A much larger clonotype is one base distant, so this may be a read error. The chain joins TRBV29-1 to TRBJ2-1; TRBD2 matches 10 bases. Germline-derived CDR1 and CDR2 are SQVTM and ANQGSEA. This CDR3 spans 16 amino acids. The CDR3 reads CSVETLAGVGANERFF. CDR3 in DNA: TGCAGCGTTGAAACCCTAGCGGGAGTAGGTGCCAATGAGCGGTTCTTC.

The chain joins TRBV29-1 to TRBJ1-1; D is possibly TRBD1 (5 bases). Germline CDR1 and CDR2: SQVTM and ANQGSEA. The CDR3 extends over 13 amino acids. V lost 3 bases and J 0 bases, leaving 8 bases between the germline ends. The CDR3 sequence: CSVETAMNTEAFF. Written as DNA, the CDR3 is TGCAGCGTTGAGACAGCTATGAACACTGAAGCTTTCTTT.

On this clonotype itself: Being one base from a much bigger clone, this may be a read error. The rearrangement uses TRBV20-1 and TRBJ2-7; D is undetermined. CDR3 length: 11 amino acids. Germline CDR1 is DFQATT and CDR2 is SNEGSKA (reference sequence). CDR3 sequence: CSALNTYERYF. The CDR3 DNA sequence: TGCAGTGCTCTGAACACCTACGAGCGGTACTTC.

The CDR3 region has the DNA TGCGCCAGCGGTCACGGGACAGGGGGCGAGAATGGCTACACCTTC. Its translation: CASGHGTGGENGYTF. V gene TRBV5-1 combines with J gene TRBJ1-2, with 12 positions matching TRBD1. Germline trimming cut 7 bases from V and 6 bases from J; bases unmatched to any gene: 10. Germline-derived CDR1 and CDR2 are SGHRS and YFSETQ. The CDR3 sequence is 15 residues long.